The 22 T cell receptor beta chains listed next were all sequenced from one sample in a study of cytotoxic CD8 clonotypes in ibrutinib-treated CLL. The repertoire was sequenced with immunoSEQ multiplex PCR; TCRdb's copy has only in-frame clones and lacks some. The table has roughly 58,000 clones, approximately 50% seen once; the top ten hold more than 20%. This specimen consisted of PBMCs, obtained at disease progression, from a patient treated with ibrutinib. The receptors were sampled from a human donor with chronic lymphocytic leukemia.

This rearrangement joins TRBV28 to TRBJ2-7; TRBD2 is a possible D gene (6 bases). The length of the CDR3 is 13 residues. Per germline, CDR1 MDHEN and CDR2 SYDVKM. Trimming took 3 bases from V and 2 from J, leaving 8 bases between them. The CDR3 region is CASSLRGAYEQYF. CDR3 nucleotide sequence: TGTGCCAGCAGTTTGCGGGGAGCCTACGAGCAGTACTTC. Variable domain in full (rest from reference TRBV28 and TRBJ2-7): DVKVTQSSRYLVKRTGEKVFLECVQDMDHENMFWYRQDPGLGLRLIYFSYDVKMKEKGDIPEGYSVSREKKERFSLILESASTNQTSMYLCASSLRGAYEQYFGPGTRLTVT.

The chain links TRBV7-2 to TRBJ1-4; D is unclear. V lost 5 bases to trimming and J lost 0 bases, with 7 bases between them. Germline V lookup: CDR1 SGHTA, CDR2 FQGNSA. This CDR3 has 14 amino acids. In DNA form, the CDR3 reads TGTGCCAGCAGCCCCTCGACAACTAATGAAAAACTGTTTTTT. It is translated as CASSPSTTNEKLFF.

The rearrangement links TRBV10-3 to TRBJ2-7; D gene unclear. Between the trimmed V and J ends, which lost 1 base and 0 bases, there was a span of 10 bases. The CDR3 has 15 amino acids. The germline CDR1 and CDR2 sequences are ENHRY and SYGVKD. The CDR3 DNA is TGTGCCATCAGTGAGTACATTGGTGACTCCTACGAGCAGTACTTC. It translates to CAISEYIGDSYEQYF.

This chain connects TRBV6-5 to TRBJ1-5, with 9 nucleotides matching TRBD1. V dropped 5 bases and J dropped 6; count of bases not matched to a gene: 5. CDR1 MNHEY and CDR2 SVGAGI come from the germline V gene. This CDR3 is built from 14 residues. CDR3: CASSTGQGSQPQHF. The DNA of the CDR3 is TGTGCCAGCAGTACGGGACAGGGAAGTCAGCCCCAGCATTTT.

The gene calls are TRBV4-3 and TRBJ2-7; 10 bases fit TRBD2. V was pared by 0 bases and J by 3 bases, with 5 bases of the junction left unmatched. The CDR3 is 16 amino acids. Germline lookup yields CDR1 LGHNA and CDR2 YSLEER. The CDR3 DNA follows: TGCGCCAGCAGCCAAGATCGGGCTAGCGGGAGCTACGAGCAGTACTTC. Translating it yields CASSQDRASGSYEQYF.

The V call is TRBV19, the J call TRBJ1-2, with 7 bases that match TRBD1. Germline assignment: CDR1 LNHDA and CDR2 SQIVND (reference sequence). The ends lost 3 bases at V and 4 bases at J; junction bases unmatched: 5. CDR3 length equals 14 residues. The CDR3 reads CASSITGALYGYTF. Written as DNA, the CDR3 is TGTGCCAGTAGTATTACAGGGGCGCTCTATGGCTACACCTTC.

The J gene is TRBJ1-4, the V gene TRBV7-6; maybe TRBD1 (5 bases). V dropped 0 bases and J dropped 10 bases, with 18 bases sitting between them. The CDR3 loop spans 16 amino acids. The germline V gene encodes CDR1 SGHVS and CDR2 FNYEAQ. This CDR3 is CASSLASGGRRVKLFF. For the CDR3, the DNA is TGTGCCAGCAGCTTAGCGTCCGGGGGTCGACGAGTAAAACTGTTTTTT.

This clone was seen only a few times. V usage is TRBV2 and J usage is TRBJ1-3; D is unresolved. With 1 base removed from V and 16 bases from J, the gap between germline ends came to 11 bases. The CDR3 consists of 11 residues. CDR1 SNHLY and CDR2 FYNNEI come from the germline V gene. As DNA, the CDR3 is TGTGCCAGCAGTGAAGTAGCCGTCCATTATTTT. Translation: CASSEVAVHYF. Filled out from reference TRBV2 and TRBJ1-3, the complete variable domain reads EPEVTQTPSHQVTQMGQEVILRCVPISNHLYFYWYRQILGQKVEFLVSFYNNEISEKSEIFDDQFSVERPDGSNFTLKIRSTKLEDSAMYFCASSEVAVHYFGEGSWLTVV.

The CDR3 protein is CASSQVQVGFYEQYF. The DNA for the CDR3 is TGTGCCAGCAGCCAAGTCCAGGTGGGCTTCTACGAGCAGTACTTC. The chain links TRBV4-2 to TRBJ2-7; D remains unclear. The CDR3 length is 15 residues. Trimming removed 1 base from V and 3 bases from J, with 13 bases in between. The germline V gene encodes CDR1 LGHNA and CDR2 YNFKEQ.

The chain carries TRBV7-6 and TRBJ2-5; no definite D call. Germline V gives CDR1 SGHVS, CDR2 FNYEAQ. The CDR3 runs 13 residues. Trimming shortened V by 0 bases and J by 0 bases, and 2 bases separated the two germline ends. The CDR3 sequence is CASSLAHQETQYF. For the CDR3, the DNA is TGTGCCAGCAGCTTAGCCCACCAAGAGACCCAGTACTTC. Combining the CDR3 with reference TRBV7-6 and TRBJ2-5 gives the whole variable domain GAGVSQSPRYKVTKRGQDVALRCDPISGHVSLYWYRQALGQGPEFLTYFNYEAQQDKSGLPNDRFSAERPEGSISTLTIQRTEQRDSAMYRCASSLAHQETQYFGPGTRLLVL.

The chain uses TRBV7-2 and TRBJ1-5; 12 bases fit TRBD1. Trimming cost V 5 bases and J 7 bases; bases outside gene matches: 6. From germline, CDR1 is SGHTA and CDR2 FQGNSA. The CDR3 has 15 residues. CDR3 nucleotide sequence: TGTGCCAGCAGCGCGGGACAGGGGGCGCAACAGCCCCAGCATTTT. This gives the protein CASSAGQGAQQPQHF. Full variable domain (outside the CDR3, taken from reference TRBV7-2 and TRBJ1-5): GAGVSQSPSNKVTEKGKDVELRCDPISGHTALYWYRQSLGQGLEFLIYFQGNSAPDKSGLPSDRFSAERTGGSVSTLTIQRTQQEDSAVYLCASSAGQGAQQPQHFGDGTRLSIL.

Only one count was recorded for this clone. This chain links TRBV5-1 with TRBJ1-1; D perhaps matches TRBD1 (6 bases). Looked up from germline, CDR1 is SGHRS and CDR2 is YFSETQ. The germline V and J ends were trimmed by 4 bases and 6 bases, with 13 bases remaining between them. The CDR3 runs to 13 residues. CDR3 region: CASSLEGGAEAFF. CDR3 nucleotide sequence: TGCGCCAGCAGCCTCGAAGGGGGGGCTGAAGCTTTCTTT.

This clone turned up a few times. This CDR3 is CASRDRGTYEQYF. Written as DNA, the CDR3 is TGTGCCAGCCGGGACAGGGGAACCTACGAGCAGTACTTC. V usage is TRBV19 and J usage is TRBJ2-7; 10 bases map to TRBD1. There are 13 residues in the CDR3. The J segment lost 2 bases and the V segment lost 9 bases, leaving 4 bases of the junction unmatched. Germline loops: CDR1 LNHDA, CDR2 SQIVND (reference sequence).

This clone showed up just a few times. The chain employs TRBV2 and TRBJ2-7; no reliable D call. The CDR3 extends over 12 amino acids. The germline V and J ends were trimmed by 4 bases and 5 bases, with 9 bases remaining between them. Per the germline V gene, CDR1 is SNHLY and CDR2 is FYNNEI. The CDR3 DNA follows: TGTGCCAGCAGTGTAACGTTGGACGAGCAGTACTTC. Translated, it gives CASSVTLDEQYF.

This chain links TRBV27 with TRBJ2-2, with D unresolved. The CDR3 totals 17 residues. V was clipped by 5 bases and J by 1 base, with 17 bases between them. CDR1 MNHEY and CDR2 SMNVEV come from the germline V gene (reference sequence). The chain's CDR3 is CASSPYPSQKNTGELFF. In nucleotides, the CDR3 is TGTGCCAGCAGTCCATATCCGTCCCAAAAGAACACCGGGGAGCTGTTTTTT.

This chain joins TRBV6-5 and TRBJ1-1; weak D call: TRBD1 (6 bases). The ends were cut back, 6 bases at V and 3 bases at J, with 11 bases in the middle. Germline CDR1 reads MNHEY; CDR2 reads SVGAGI. The CDR3 is 13 amino acids. For the CDR3, the DNA is TGTGCCAGCAGACGGACAGCCTACACTGAAGCTTTCTTT. Translated: CASRRTAYTEAFF.

About this clone: The junction departs from germline at one end; a sequencing error may be responsible. This chain links TRBV29-1 with TRBJ1-2; TRBD1 aligns across 11 bases. Germline lookup yields CDR1 SQVTM and CDR2 ANQGSEA. This CDR3 is built from 12 residues. As DNA, the CDR3 is TGCAGCGTTGAACATCGGGGCTGGGACAGGGGGTTC. The encoded protein is CSVEHRGWDRGF.

The DNA for the CDR3 is TGTGCCAGCAACACGGGGGAGGGGACCGGGGAGCTGTTTTTT. Translating it yields CASNTGEGTGELFF. This chain uses TRBV2 with TRBJ2-2, with TRBD2 identical over 7 bases. V lost 7 bases and J lost 5; bases outside the gene matches: 7. This CDR3 spans 14 amino acids. CDR1 SNHLY and CDR2 FYNNEI come from the germline V gene.

J is TRBJ2-3 and V is TRBV10-3; D is possibly TRBD2 (7 bases). The V and J ends lost 7 bases and 5 bases respectively, with 16 bases between them. CDR3 length: 14 residues. The V gene's germline CDR1 is ENHRY and CDR2 SYGVKD. This CDR3 is CAITKGGPVDTQYF. In DNA form, the CDR3 reads TGTGCCATCACCAAGGGGGGGCCGGTAGATACGCAGTATTTT.

The gene calls are TRBV7-2 and TRBJ1-2; TRBD1 might be the D (5 bases). V lost 5 bases, J lost 4 bases, and 11 bases lay in between. The CDR3 is made up of 13 amino acids. Germline V gene lookup returns CDR1 SGHTA and CDR2 FQGNSA. In nucleotides, the CDR3 is TGTGCCAGCAGCCCCGACAGCCCCTATGGCTACACCTTC. Protein: CASSPDSPYGYTF.

The chain recombines TRBV11-2 with TRBJ1-3; 7 bases are a match to TRBD1. Germline assignment: CDR1 SGHAT and CDR2 FQNNGV. V shed 3 bases, J shed 7 bases, and the junction held 3 bases outside the gene matches. This CDR3 has 13 amino acids. The CDR3 DNA is TGTGCCAGCAGCTTGGGACAGATGAACACCATATATTTT. This codes for CASSLGQMNTIYF.

This clone was counted only a few times. The chain is built from TRBV15 and TRBJ2-6; 9 bases are shared with TRBD2. The CDR3 length is 17 residues. The germline CDR1 and CDR2 sequences are LNHNV and YYDKDF (reference sequence). Losses at the gene ends were 3 bases for V and 4 bases for J; bases not matched to a gene: 7. The CDR3 DNA reads as TGTGCCACCAGCAGGGTGGTAGCGGGAGCGGGGGCCAACGTCCTGACTTTC. Protein: CATSRVVAGAGANVLTF.